Sequencing of this T cell receptor beta chain was carried out in a study of OX40 agonist ivuxolimab in advanced cancers. Study in general: In this trial design, patients received ivuxolimab intravenously at 0.01 to 10 mg/kg every 2 weeks.

TCRdb keeps only in-frame clones here, not all; method: immunoSEQ multiplex PCR. Of some 140,000 clones listed, roughly nine tenths were seen once; the top ten hold about 1.1%. In this sample, this clone turned up once. The source is an adult with an advanced solid tumor such as melanoma, head and neck, liver or kidney cancer. Sequencing used CD4+ or CD8+ T cells sorted from blood, obtained in a trial of the OX40 agonist ivuxolimab.

CDR3 coding DNA: TGTGCCAGCAGCTCCTATAATCAGCCCCAGCATTTT. It specifies CASSSYNQPQHF. The chain carries TRBV7-2 and TRBJ1-5; D is unclear. From germline, CDR1 is SGHTA and CDR2 FQGNSA. V was clipped by 4 bases and J by 4 bases, with 5 bases between them. This CDR3 is 12 amino acids long.